This TCR beta chain emerged from a study of T cell repertoires in cytomegalovirus infection. Study-wide context: Recently identified HLA-C-restricted and well-studied HLA-B-restricted CMV epitopes were used. Signatures in public TCR beta sequences pointed to both CMV infection and matching HLA type. The study, taken as a whole, reports: Carriers of CMV plus the relevant HLA were identified by cumulative public TCR beta family frequency. CMV-specific HLA-C-restricted TCR beta clonotypes dominated the ex vivo response.

In TCRdb, the reads were re-called with MiXCR into one record per CDR3 protein. The sample has roughly 700,000 distinct CDR3 sequences, roughly 36% seen once. V shed 6 bases, J shed 8 bases, and the junction held 7 bases outside the gene matches. Germline lookup yields CDR1 SGHTA and CDR2 FQGNSA. CDR3 length equals 16 residues. This clonotype was recorded a few times. Its antigen is not known. J is TRBJ2-1 and V is TRBV7-2; 16 positions match TRBD2. The clonotype originates from a human donor in good health (CMV status not recorded). Some clones in this sample may be carry-over from other donors' samples. The sequences come from cultured PBMCs, collected from culture after CMV antigen stimulation. The CDR3 reads CASRQTGTSGGDEQFF. In DNA form, the CDR3 reads TGTGCCAGCAGGCAGACCGGGACTAGCGGGGGGGATGAGCAGTTCTTC.